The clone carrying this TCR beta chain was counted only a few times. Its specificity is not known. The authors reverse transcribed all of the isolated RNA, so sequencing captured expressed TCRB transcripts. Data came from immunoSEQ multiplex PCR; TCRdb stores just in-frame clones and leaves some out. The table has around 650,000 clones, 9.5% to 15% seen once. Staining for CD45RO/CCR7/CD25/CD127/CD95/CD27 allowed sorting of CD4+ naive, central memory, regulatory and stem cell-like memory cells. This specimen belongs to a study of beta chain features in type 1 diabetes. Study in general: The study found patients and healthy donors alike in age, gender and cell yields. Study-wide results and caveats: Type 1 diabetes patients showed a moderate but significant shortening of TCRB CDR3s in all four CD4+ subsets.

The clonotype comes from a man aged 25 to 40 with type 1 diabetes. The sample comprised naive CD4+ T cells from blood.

The CDR3 region is CASSSLAGTDTQYF. Written as DNA, the CDR3 is TGTGCCAGTAGTAGTCTAGCGGGCACAGATACGCAGTATTTT. The V call is TRBV19, the J call TRBJ2-3; TRBD2 agrees at 7 bases. Germline V gene sequence: CDR1 LNHDA, CDR2 SQIVND (reference sequence). V was pared by 4 bases and J by 1 base, with 2 bases of the junction left unmatched. The CDR3 is 14 residues long.